These 3 T cell receptor beta chains were all obtained from the same sample, sequenced in a study of blood T cells in healthy people across ages. Sample-barcoded 5' priming and a J-beta primer mix drove a second PCR of about 7 to 12 cycles. TCRdb independently ran MiXCR on the 5' RACE reads; one entry per CDR3 protein. The table has 1.5 million or so distinct CDR3 sequences, about 43% seen once. Material for sequencing was blood. Receptors originate from a woman under 30 in good health.

This clonotype has only a few counts. This chain joins TRBV10-3 and TRBJ2-2; D possibly matches TRBD1 or TRBD2 (5 bases each). The V end was cut by 6 bases, the J end by 3 bases, with 11 bases between. Germline V gene lookup returns CDR1 ENHRY and CDR2 SYGVKD. This CDR3 comprises 14 residues. The CDR3 reads CAISRDGYTGELFF. For the CDR3, the DNA is TGTGCCATCAGCCGGGACGGTTACACCGGGGAGCTGTTTTTT.

There are a few counts of this clonotype. This chain connects TRBV7-9 to TRBJ2-3; TRBD1 aligns across 7 bases. Per the germline V gene, CDR1 is SEHNR and CDR2 is FQNEAQ (reference sequence). The trim removed 5 bases at V and 5 bases at J, leaving 10 bases unmatched. There are 15 residues in the CDR3. CDR3 protein: CASSPQDRFRDTQYF. In DNA, the CDR3 is TGTGCCAGCAGCCCCCAGGACAGGTTCAGAGATACGCAGTATTTT.

This chain links TRBV27 with TRBJ2-7; 8 nucleotides line up with TRBD1. This CDR3 contains 13 residues. CDR1 is MNHEY and CDR2 is SMNVEV in the germline V gene (reference sequence). Trimming cost V 5 bases and J 3 bases; bases outside gene matches: 3. This CDR3 is CASSRGTGYEQYF. The CDR3 nucleotides are TGTGCCAGCAGTAGAGGGACAGGCTACGAGCAGTACTTC.